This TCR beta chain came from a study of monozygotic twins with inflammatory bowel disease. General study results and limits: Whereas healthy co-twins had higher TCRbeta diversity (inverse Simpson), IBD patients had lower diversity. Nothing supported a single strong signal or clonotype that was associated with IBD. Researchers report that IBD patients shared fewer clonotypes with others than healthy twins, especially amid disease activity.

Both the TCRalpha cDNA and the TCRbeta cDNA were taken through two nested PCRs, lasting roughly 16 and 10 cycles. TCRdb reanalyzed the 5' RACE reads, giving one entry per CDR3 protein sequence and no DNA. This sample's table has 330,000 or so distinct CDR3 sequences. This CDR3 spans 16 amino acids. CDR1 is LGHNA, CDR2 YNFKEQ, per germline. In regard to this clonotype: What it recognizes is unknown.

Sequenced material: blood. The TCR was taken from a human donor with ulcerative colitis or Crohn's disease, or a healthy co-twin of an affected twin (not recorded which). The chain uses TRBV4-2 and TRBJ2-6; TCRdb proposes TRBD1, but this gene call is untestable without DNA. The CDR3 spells CASSPEDTSGANVLTF.